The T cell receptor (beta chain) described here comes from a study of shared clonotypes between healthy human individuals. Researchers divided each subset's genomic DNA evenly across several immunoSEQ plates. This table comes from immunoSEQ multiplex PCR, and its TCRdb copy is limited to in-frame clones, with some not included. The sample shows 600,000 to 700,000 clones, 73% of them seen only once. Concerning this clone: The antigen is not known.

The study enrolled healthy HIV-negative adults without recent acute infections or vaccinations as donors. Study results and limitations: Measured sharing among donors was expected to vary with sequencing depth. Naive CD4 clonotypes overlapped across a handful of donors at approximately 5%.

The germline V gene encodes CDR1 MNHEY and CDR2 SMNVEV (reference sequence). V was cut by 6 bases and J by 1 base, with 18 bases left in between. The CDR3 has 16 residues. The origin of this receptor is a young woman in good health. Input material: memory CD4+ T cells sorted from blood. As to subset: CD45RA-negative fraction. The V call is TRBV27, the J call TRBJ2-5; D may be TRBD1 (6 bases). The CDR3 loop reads CASSPPPGATQETQYF. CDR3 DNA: TGTGCCAGCAGCCCCCCGCCAGGGGCGACCCAAGAGACCCAGTACTTC.